The source of this T cell receptor (beta chain) is a study of control samples from healthy donors and cancer patients. This table comes from immunoSEQ multiplex PCR, and its TCRdb copy is limited to in-frame clones, with some not included. The sample has some 150,000 clones; 94% are singletons. This receptor was obtained from a middle-aged man in good health. Sequencing was performed on blood.

The CDR3 DNA reads as TGTGCCAGCAGTTTATATCCGGGACAGAACTATGGCTACACCTTC. Protein product: CASSLYPGQNYGYTF. The rearrangement joins TRBV27 to TRBJ1-2; TRBD1 matches at 7 bases. Germline CDR1 reads MNHEY; CDR2 reads SMNVEV (reference sequence). V lost 1 base and J lost 2; bases outside the gene matches: 4. The CDR3 is 15 residues long.